The source of this TCR beta chain is a study of technical replicates of blood from several donors. The CDR3 contains 9 residues. Germline loops: CDR1 DFQATT, CDR2 SNEGSKA (reference sequence). Sequencing was performed with immunoSEQ multiplex PCR; in TCRdb, only in-frame clones are kept and a portion is missing. This table has tens of thousands of clones, roughly nine tenths appearing once. The chain carries TRBV20-1 and TRBJ1-2, with D uncertain. The source of this sequence is a human donor in good health. Some clones in this sample may be carry-over from other donors' samples. Sequences were obtained from PBMCs. The CDR3 reads CTPWAGYTF. As DNA, the CDR3 is TGCACTCCCTGGGCTGGCTACACCTTC.